The entry below describes one T cell receptor (beta chain). Antigen specificity is unknown. TCRdb keeps only in-frame clones here, not all; method: immunoSEQ multiplex PCR. Of around 2.5 million clones in the sample, 80% to 95% were seen once. This sample was included in a study of shared clonotypes between healthy human individuals. From germline, CDR1 is SGHNT and CDR2 YENEEA. The V and J ends lost 3 bases and 4 bases respectively, with 18 bases between them. The CDR3 loop spans 16 amino acids. General study findings and limits: Some naive CD4 clonotypes, around 5%, turned up in common across a handful of donors.

This chain connects TRBV11-3 to TRBJ2-5; D possibly corresponds to TRBD2 (6 bases). Sample: naive CD4+ T cells from PBMCs. Subset in this sample: CD45RA+ positively selected. This sequence was found in a man aged 18 to 30 in good health. Some clones in this sample may be carry-over from other donors' samples. DNA of the CDR3: TGTGCCAGCAGCTTCGATGCGGGAAGGAGTAGAGAGACCCAGTACTTC. The encoded protein is CASSFDAGRSRETQYF.